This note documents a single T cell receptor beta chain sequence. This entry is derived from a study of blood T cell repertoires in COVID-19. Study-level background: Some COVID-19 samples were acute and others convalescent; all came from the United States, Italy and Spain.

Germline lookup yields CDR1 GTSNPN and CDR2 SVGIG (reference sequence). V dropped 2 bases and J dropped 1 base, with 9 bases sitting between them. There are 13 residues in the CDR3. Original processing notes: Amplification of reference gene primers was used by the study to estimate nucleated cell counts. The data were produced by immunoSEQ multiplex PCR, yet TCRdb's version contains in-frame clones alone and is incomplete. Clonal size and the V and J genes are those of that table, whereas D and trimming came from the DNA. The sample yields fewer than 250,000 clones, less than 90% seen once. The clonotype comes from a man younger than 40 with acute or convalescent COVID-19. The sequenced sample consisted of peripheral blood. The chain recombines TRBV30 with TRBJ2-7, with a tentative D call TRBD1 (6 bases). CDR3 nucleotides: TGTGCCTGGAGTAATAGGGGGTCCTACGAGCAGTACTTC. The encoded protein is CAWSNRGSYEQYF.